Below are 19 T cell receptor beta chains sequenced from a single sample in a study of PD-L1 blockade in urothelial cancer. Time point reported: peripheral blood 6 weeks after treatment start. Here immunoSEQ multiplex PCR was the method, and the copy in TCRdb shows in-frame clones only, minus some. The table includes around 87,000 clones, less than 85% detected once. The specimen was PBMCs, collected around atezolizumab (anti-PD-L1) treatment. The receptors here all came from a man in his 70s with urothelial cancer.

The J gene is TRBJ1-1, the V gene TRBV27; the D gene is possibly TRBD1 (5 bases). With 7 bases removed from V and 3 bases from J, the gap between germline ends came to 24 bases. Germline V gives CDR1 MNHEY, CDR2 SMNVEV (reference sequence). CDR3 length: 17 amino acids. The CDR3 reads CASTPRAREAGDTEAFF. In nucleotides, the CDR3 is TGTGCCAGCACCCCAAGGGCCAGGGAGGCCGGAGACACTGAAGCTTTCTTT.

This chain links TRBV5-1 with TRBJ2-7; D might be TRBD1 (6 bases). Germline V gene data show CDR1 as SGHRS and CDR2 as YFSETQ. V lost 0 bases to trimming and J lost 6 bases, with 13 bases between them. CDR3 length: 14 residues. CDR3 nucleotides: TGCGCCAGCAGCTTGGAACAGGGCCACCGCGAGCAGTACTTC. Protein: CASSLEQGHREQYF. Supplemented by reference TRBV5-1 and TRBJ2-7, the full variable domain reads KAGVTQTPRYLIKTRGQQVTLSCSPISGHRSVSWYQQTPGQGLQFLFEYFSETQRNKGNFPGRFSGRQFSNSRSEMNVSTLELGDSALYLCASSLEQGHREQYFGPGTRLTVT.

The chain links TRBV6-5 to TRBJ2-5, with D perhaps TRBD2 (5 bases). The CDR3 consists of 15 residues. In germline, CDR1 is MNHEY, CDR2 SVGAGI. Deletions cut 4 bases from V and 1 base from J, with 13 bases between. CDR3 loop: CASSSYSGVQETQYF. The CDR3 region has the DNA TGTGCCAGCAGTTCATACAGCGGCGTCCAAGAGACCCAGTACTTC.

The V call is TRBV28, the J call TRBJ1-2; a weak D match, TRBD1 (6 bases). The CDR3 extends over 15 amino acids. The germline CDR1 and CDR2 sequences are MDHEN and SYDVKM. V lost 5 bases to trimming and J lost 2 bases, with 15 bases between them. The CDR3 nucleotides are TGTGCCAGCAGTACCCTCGGGAGGGGGAACTATGGCTACACCTTC. It encodes CASSTLGRGNYGYTF.

A few counts support this clone. V is TRBV18 and J is TRBJ2-7, with TRBD1 as a possible D gene (5 bases). V was trimmed by 6 bases and J by 3 bases, leaving 18 bases between them. CDR3 length equals 15 residues. Germline V gene data show CDR1 as KGHSH and CDR2 as LQKENI. Here the CDR3 reads CASSLVRQGLYEQYF. The CDR3 coding sequence is TGTGCCAGCTCGCTTGTTAGGCAGGGTCTCTACGAGCAGTACTTC.

The chain uses TRBV5-1 and TRBJ2-1; 12 nucleotides agree with TRBD1. This CDR3 is built from 16 residues. The V gene's germline CDR1 is SGHRS and CDR2 YFSETQ. V shed 4 bases and J 5 bases; nucleotides not matched to a gene: 7. The CDR3 loop reads CASSGTGGGGNNEQFF. In DNA, the CDR3 is TGCGCCAGCAGCGGGACAGGGGGCGGTGGGAACAATGAGCAGTTCTTC.

J is TRBJ2-7 and V is TRBV5-4; 10 nucleotides line up with TRBD1. Germline assignment: CDR1 SGHNT and CDR2 YYREEE (reference sequence). The CDR3 is made up of 15 amino acids. The V segment lost 4 bases and the J segment 1 base; nucleotides outside the gene matches: 5. In DNA, the CDR3 is TGTGCCAGCAGCGAGGACAGGGGGGCTTCCTACGAGCAGTACTTC. Its protein is CASSEDRGASYEQYF.

The chain has TRBV6-1 and TRBJ2-7; tentative D call: TRBD2 (6 bases). The CDR3 spans 14 residues. Per the germline V gene, CDR1 is MNHNS and CDR2 is SASEGT. With 6 bases removed from V and 3 bases from J, the gap between germline ends came to 15 bases. The CDR3 reads CASRPGGGLYEQYF. The CDR3 bases are TGTGCCAGCAGGCCCGGTGGAGGGCTCTACGAGCAGTACTTC.

This sequence joins TRBV7-8 and TRBJ1-1; D may be TRBD1 (5 bases). There are 16 residues in the CDR3. Germline V lookup: CDR1 SGHVS, CDR2 FQNEAQ. Trimming stripped 2 bases from V and 5 bases from J, with 18 bases between. The CDR3 DNA follows: TGTGCCAGCAGCTTACGCCGAACAGGTGATGTGACTGAAGCTTTCTTT. Translation: CASSLRRTGDVTEAFF. The full variable domain, its missing parts supplied by reference TRBV7-8 and TRBJ1-1, is GAGVSQSPRYKVAKRGQDVALRCDPISGHVSLFWYQQALGQGPEFLTYFQNEAQLDKSGLPSDRFFAERPEGSVSTLKIQRTQQEDSAVYLCASSLRRTGDVTEAFFGQGTRLTVV.

V is TRBV7-8 and J is TRBJ2-3; a possible D gene is TRBD1 (6 bases). The germline CDR1 and CDR2 sequences are SGHVS and FQNEAQ. The CDR3 is made up of 15 amino acids. Trimming pared 1 base from V and 0 bases from J, leaving 8 bases between. CDR3 DNA sequence: TGTGCCAGCAGCTTAGTCGGGACAAGCACAGATACGCAGTATTTT. Translating gives CASSLVGTSTDTQYF. Together with reference TRBV7-8 and TRBJ2-3, the CDR3 gives the full variable domain: GAGVSQSPRYKVAKRGQDVALRCDPISGHVSLFWYQQALGQGPEFLTYFQNEAQLDKSGLPSDRFFAERPEGSVSTLKIQRTQQEDSAVYLCASSLVGTSTDTQYFGPGTRLTVL.

The chain links TRBV18 to TRBJ1-2; possibly TRBD1 for D (6 bases). CDR1 KGHSH and CDR2 LQKENI come from the germline V gene. There are 13 residues in the CDR3. V was clipped by 2 bases and J by 5 bases, with 9 bases between them. CDR3 nucleotides: TGTGCCAGCTCACCAAGGACAGAATATGGCTACACCTTC. Amino acid sequence: CASSPRTEYGYTF.

The chain uses TRBV6-1 and TRBJ1-6; D not certain. The CDR3 covers 16 residues. V dropped 4 bases and J dropped 7 bases, with 17 bases sitting between them. CDR1 is MNHNS and CDR2 is SASEGT in the germline V gene. CDR3 bases: TGTGCCAGCAGTGGGCTGGGTATTGGAGGAAATTCACCCCTCCACTTT. It codes for CASSGLGIGGNSPLHF.

Details on this clone: The identical CDR3 is also encoded by other nucleotide sequences in the sample. The J gene is TRBJ2-3, the V gene TRBV10-3, with unresolved D. CDR1 is ENHRY, CDR2 SYGVKD, per germline. The CDR3 is 14 residues long. V dropped 0 bases and J dropped 0 bases, with 4 bases sitting between them. The DNA of the CDR3 is TGTGCCATCAGTGAGTCTACAAGCACAGATACGCAGTATTTT. It yields the protein CAISESTSTDTQYF.

The rearrangement joins TRBV11-2 to TRBJ2-7, with TRBD2 identical over 11 bases. The CDR3 is 14 amino acids. With V trimmed by 2 bases and J by 4 bases, 1 base remained unmatched. The germline V gene encodes CDR1 SGHAT and CDR2 FQNNGV. CDR3 residues: CASSLRTSGYEQYF. The CDR3 coding sequence is TGTGCCAGCAGCTTAAGGACTAGCGGGTACGAGCAGTACTTC.

V is TRBV19 and J is TRBJ2-1, with a tentative D call TRBD2 (5 bases). V shed 0 bases and J shed 9 bases, with 12 bases lying between them. This CDR3 is built from 14 residues. Germline-derived CDR1 and CDR2 are LNHDA and SQIVND (reference sequence). CDR3 region: CASSIDPGWGEQFF. CDR3 DNA: TGTGCCAGTAGTATAGATCCGGGGTGGGGTGAGCAGTTCTTC.

The rearrangement uses TRBV5-1 and TRBJ1-4; 7 bases line up with TRBD1. The CDR3 length is 15 residues. CDR1 and CDR2 from the germline V gene are SGHRS and YFSETQ. V was clipped by 2 bases and J by 4 bases; unmatched bases: 5. The CDR3 spells CASSLTGTDNEKLFF. Written as DNA, the CDR3 is TGCGCCAGCAGCTTAACCGGGACAGATAATGAAAAACTGTTTTTT.

The chain recombines TRBV2 with TRBJ1-1; TRBD1 might be the D (6 bases). CDR3 length equals 13 residues. Germline lookup yields CDR1 SNHLY and CDR2 FYNNEI. V was shortened by 4 bases and J by 4 bases, with 10 bases between the two germline ends. For the CDR3, the DNA is TGTGCCAGCAGTGGGGGGCGCGTCACTGAAGCTTTCTTT. Protein sequence: CASSGGRVTEAFF.

The sample holds one count of this clone. This chain joins TRBV29-1 and TRBJ2-5; possible D gene TRBD2, 6 bases. This CDR3 comprises 16 residues. From germline, CDR1 is SQVTM and CDR2 ANQGSEA. Trimming cost V 1 base and J 0 bases, with 15 bases left between them. CDR3 DNA sequence: TGCAGCGTTGAAGGGGGGAATGCGGGAAACCAAGAGACCCAGTACTTC. Translation: CSVEGGNAGNQETQYF.

This rearrangement joins TRBV7-3 to TRBJ2-1; D is perhaps TRBD2 (6 bases). This CDR3 is 12 amino acids long. CDR1 is SGHTA and CDR2 is FQGTGA in the germline V gene. V shed 0 bases and J shed 11 bases, with 8 bases lying between them. CDR3 sequence: CASSLTAGQQFF. CDR3 in DNA: TGTGCCAGCAGCTTAACGGCGGGACAGCAGTTCTTC. The variable domain in full, with the rest retrieved from reference TRBV7-3 and TRBJ2-1, is GAGVSQTPSNKVTEKGKYVELRCDPISGHTALYWYRQSLGQGPEFLIYFQGTGAADDSGLPNDRFFAVRPEGSVSTLKIQRTERGDSAVYLCASSLTAGQQFFGPGTRLTVL.